This record looks at one TCR beta chain sequence and its context. The antigen is unknown. The data were taken from a study of vaccination and CD4 T cells after COVID-19. Study context: Six males and four females, two of them Hispanic, were enrolled as convalescents. The cells were exposed to overlapping spike peptides originating from SARS-CoV-2, HCoV-NL63, HCoV-OC43 and HCoV-229E for stimulation. The study's findings and limits: Spike mono-reactive clones accounted for 304 of the 307 vaccine-specific clones found in convalescent patients.

Treatment noted: roughly 10-day PBMC culture with coronavirus spike peptide pools or control peptides (ViraFEST assay). After expanding antigen-specific T cells with peptide pools, ViraFEST sequenced their TCRs. Researchers used the Oncomine TCR Beta short-read assay to sequence DNA from cultured CD4+ T cells. Each CDR3 protein gets one entry after TCRdb re-called the PCR reads with MiXCR. The table lists around 10,000 distinct CDR3 sequences, approximately 60% of them singletons. The ends were cut back, 3 bases at V and 4 bases at J, with 18 bases in the middle. The CDR3 extends over 16 amino acids.

The TCR comes from a human donor who had recovered from COVID-19. V and J are TRBV12-3 or TRBV12-4 and TRBJ1-1; D remains ambiguous. Sequenced material: CD4+ T cells from blood, cultured in vitro. CDR3 sequence: CASSFYSSARGTEAFF. The CDR3 DNA follows: TGTGCCAGCAGTTTTTATTCTTCGGCGCGAGGCACTGAAGCTTTCTTT.